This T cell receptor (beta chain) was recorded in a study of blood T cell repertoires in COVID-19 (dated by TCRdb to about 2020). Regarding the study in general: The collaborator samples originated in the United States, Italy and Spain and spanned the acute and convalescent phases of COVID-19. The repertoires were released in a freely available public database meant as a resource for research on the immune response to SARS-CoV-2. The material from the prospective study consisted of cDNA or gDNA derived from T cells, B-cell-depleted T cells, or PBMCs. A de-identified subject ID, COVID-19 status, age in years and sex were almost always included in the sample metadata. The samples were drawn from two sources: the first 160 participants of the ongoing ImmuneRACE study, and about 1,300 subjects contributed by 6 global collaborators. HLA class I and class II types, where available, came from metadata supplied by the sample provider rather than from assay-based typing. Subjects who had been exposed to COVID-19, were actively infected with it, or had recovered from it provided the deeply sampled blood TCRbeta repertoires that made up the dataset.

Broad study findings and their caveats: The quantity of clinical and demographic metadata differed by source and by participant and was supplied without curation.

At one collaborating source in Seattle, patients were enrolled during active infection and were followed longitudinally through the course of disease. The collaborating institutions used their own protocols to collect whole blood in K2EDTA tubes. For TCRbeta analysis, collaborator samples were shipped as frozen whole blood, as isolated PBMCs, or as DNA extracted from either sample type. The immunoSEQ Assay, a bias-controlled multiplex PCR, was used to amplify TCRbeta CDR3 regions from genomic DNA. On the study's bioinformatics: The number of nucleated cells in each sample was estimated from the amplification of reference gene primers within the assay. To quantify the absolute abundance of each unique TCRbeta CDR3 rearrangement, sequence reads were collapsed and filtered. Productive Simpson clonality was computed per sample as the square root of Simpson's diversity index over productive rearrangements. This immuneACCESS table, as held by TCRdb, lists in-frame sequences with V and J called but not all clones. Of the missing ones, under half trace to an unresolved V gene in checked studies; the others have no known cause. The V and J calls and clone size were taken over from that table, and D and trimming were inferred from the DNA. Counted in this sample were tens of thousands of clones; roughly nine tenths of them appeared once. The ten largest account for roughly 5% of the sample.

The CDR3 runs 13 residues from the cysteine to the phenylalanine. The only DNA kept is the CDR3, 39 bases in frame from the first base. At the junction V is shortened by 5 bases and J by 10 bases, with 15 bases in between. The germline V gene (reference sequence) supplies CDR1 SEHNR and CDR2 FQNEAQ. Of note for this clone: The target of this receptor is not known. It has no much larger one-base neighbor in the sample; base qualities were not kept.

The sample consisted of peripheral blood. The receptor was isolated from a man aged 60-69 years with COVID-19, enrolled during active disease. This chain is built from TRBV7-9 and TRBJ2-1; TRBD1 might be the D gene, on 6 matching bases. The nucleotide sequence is TGTGCCAGCAGCCAAGGACAGCACCTGGAGCAGTTCTTC. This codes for CASSQGQHLEQFF.